This T cell receptor (beta chain) was retrieved from a study of T cell responses to AZD1222 COVID-19 vaccine. Overall study: It was second doses at about 4 or about 12 weeks that were pooled.

Findings of the study overall: Recipients of two AZD1222 doses showed rising Spike-specific TCR breadth and depth. Regions 160-218 and 743-854 held dominance among vaccine-associated CD4 TCRs, which spanned spike. Nearly half of unique spike-specific TCRs reportedly avoided B.1.351 and B.1.1.7 mutated regions.

Comments on this clone: Its antigen is as yet unknown.

The CDR3 has 19 residues. J lost 0 bases, V lost 5 bases, and 16 bases had no gene match. Looked up from germline, CDR1 is KGHDR and CDR2 is SFDVKD. The repertoire was sequenced with immunoSEQ multiplex PCR; TCRdb's copy has only in-frame clones and lacks some. The data hold under 150,000 clones, with roughly nine tenths observed a single time. The rearrangement uses TRBV24-1 and TRBJ2-3; 7 positions match TRBD2. The source material was peripheral blood, sampled on day 0 of AZD1222 vaccination. The clonotype was recovered from an adult in good health. CDR3 DNA sequence: TGTGCCACCAGTGCCGTGGGAGGGAGCGCCCAAGCCAGCACAGATACGCAGTATTTT. Translated, it gives CATSAVGGSAQASTDTQYF.